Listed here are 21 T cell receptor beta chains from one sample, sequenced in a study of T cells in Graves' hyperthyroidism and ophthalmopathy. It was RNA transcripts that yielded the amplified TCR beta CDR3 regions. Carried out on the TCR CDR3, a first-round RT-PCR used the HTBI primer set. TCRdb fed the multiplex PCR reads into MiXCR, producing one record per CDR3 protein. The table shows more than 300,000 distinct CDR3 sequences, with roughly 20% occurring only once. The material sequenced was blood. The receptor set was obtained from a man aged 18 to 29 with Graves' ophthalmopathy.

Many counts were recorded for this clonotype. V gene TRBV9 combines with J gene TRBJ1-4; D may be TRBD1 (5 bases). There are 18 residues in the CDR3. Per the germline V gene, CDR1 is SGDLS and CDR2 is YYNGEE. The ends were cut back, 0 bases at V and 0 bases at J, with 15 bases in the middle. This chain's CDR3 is CASSVGAGTAATNEKLFF. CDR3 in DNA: TGTGCCAGCAGCGTAGGAGCCGGGACGGCTGCAACTAATGAAAAACTGTTTTTT.

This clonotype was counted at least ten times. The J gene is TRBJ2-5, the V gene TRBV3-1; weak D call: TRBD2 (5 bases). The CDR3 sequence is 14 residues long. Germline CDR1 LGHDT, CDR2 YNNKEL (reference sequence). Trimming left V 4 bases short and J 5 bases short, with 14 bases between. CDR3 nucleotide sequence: TGTGCCAGCAGCCCCAGGACTCAAGGGGAGACCCAGTACTTC. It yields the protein CASSPRTQGETQYF.

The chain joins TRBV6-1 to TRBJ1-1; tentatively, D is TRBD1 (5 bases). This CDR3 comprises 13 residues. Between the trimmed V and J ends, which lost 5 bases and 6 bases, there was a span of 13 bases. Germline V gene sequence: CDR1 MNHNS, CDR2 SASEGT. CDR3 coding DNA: TGTGCCAGCAGTAAAACCGGGGCCGCTGAAGCTTTCTTT. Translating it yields CASSKTGAAEAFF.

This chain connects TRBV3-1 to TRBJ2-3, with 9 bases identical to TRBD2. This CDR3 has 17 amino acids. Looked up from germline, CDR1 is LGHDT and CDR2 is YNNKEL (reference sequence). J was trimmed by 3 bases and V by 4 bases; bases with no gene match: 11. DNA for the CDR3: TGTGCCAGCAGCCCGTTTAGCGGGGGAAGTTTAACAGATACGCAGTATTTT. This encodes CASSPFSGGSLTDTQYF.

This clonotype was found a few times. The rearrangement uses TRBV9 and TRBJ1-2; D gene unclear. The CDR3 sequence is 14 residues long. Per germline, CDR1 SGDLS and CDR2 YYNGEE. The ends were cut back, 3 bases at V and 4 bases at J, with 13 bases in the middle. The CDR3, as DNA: TGTGCCAGCAGCGGGCCTGGGAGAGTCTATGGCTACACCTTC. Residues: CASSGPGRVYGYTF. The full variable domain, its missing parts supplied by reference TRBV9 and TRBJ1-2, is DSGVTQTPKHLITATGQRVTLRCSPRSGDLSVYWYQQSLDQGLQFLIQYYNGEERAKGNILERFSAQQFPDLHSELNLSSLELGDSALYFCASSGPGRVYGYTFGSGTRLTVV.

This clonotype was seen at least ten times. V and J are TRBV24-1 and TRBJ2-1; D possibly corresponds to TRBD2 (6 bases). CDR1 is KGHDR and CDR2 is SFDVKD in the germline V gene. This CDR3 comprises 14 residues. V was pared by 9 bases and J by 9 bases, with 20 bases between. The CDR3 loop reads CATAPEGRLGEQFF. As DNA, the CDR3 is TGTGCCACCGCTCCGGAGGGGCGTCTTGGTGAGCAGTTCTTC.

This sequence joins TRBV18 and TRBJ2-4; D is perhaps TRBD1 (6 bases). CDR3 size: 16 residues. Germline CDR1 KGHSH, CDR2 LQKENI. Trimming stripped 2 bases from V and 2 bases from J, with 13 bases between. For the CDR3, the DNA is TGTGCCAGCTCACCAAGGGGGAGTATAACCAAAAACATTCAGTACTTC. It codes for CASSPRGSITKNIQYF.

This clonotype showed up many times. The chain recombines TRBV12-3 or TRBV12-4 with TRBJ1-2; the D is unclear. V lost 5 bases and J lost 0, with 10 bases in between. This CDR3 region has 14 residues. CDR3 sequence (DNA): TGTGCCAGCAGTAGGGCCGCGTCTAACTATGGCTACACCTTC. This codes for CASSRAASNYGYTF.

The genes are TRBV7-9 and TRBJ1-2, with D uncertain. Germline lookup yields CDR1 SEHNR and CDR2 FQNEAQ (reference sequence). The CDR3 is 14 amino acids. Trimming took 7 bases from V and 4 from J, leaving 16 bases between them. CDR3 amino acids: CASTSGVPAYGYTF. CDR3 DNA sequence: TGTGCCAGCACCTCGGGAGTCCCCGCCTATGGCTACACCTTC.

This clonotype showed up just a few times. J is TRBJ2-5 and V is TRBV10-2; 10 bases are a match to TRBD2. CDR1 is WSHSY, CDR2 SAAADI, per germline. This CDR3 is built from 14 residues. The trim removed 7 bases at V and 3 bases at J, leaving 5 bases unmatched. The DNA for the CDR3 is TGCGCCAGCATGAGCGGGGGGGCGGAAGAGACCCAGTACTTC. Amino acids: CASMSGGAEETQYF.

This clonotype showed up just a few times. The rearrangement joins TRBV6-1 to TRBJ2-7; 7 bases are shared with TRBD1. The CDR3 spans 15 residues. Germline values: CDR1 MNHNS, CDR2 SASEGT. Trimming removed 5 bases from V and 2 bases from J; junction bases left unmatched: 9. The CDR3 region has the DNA TGTGCCAGCAGTCCTTCGACAGGGAAGACCTACGAGCAGTACTTC. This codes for CASSPSTGKTYEQYF.

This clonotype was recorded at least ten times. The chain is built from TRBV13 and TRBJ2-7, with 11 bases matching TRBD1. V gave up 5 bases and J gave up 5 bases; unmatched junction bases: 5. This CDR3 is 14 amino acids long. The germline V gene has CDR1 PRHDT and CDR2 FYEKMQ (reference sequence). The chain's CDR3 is CASSPRTGGNEQYF. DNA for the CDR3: TGTGCCAGCAGCCCCCGGACAGGGGGCAACGAGCAGTACTTC.

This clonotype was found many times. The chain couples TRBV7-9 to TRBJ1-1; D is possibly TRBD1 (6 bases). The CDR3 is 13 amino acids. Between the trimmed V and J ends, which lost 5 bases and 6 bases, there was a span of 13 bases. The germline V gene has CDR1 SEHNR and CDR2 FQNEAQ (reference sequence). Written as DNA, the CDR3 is TGTGCCAGCAGCCCCAGACAGGCCCCTGAAGCTTTCTTT. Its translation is CASSPRQAPEAFF.

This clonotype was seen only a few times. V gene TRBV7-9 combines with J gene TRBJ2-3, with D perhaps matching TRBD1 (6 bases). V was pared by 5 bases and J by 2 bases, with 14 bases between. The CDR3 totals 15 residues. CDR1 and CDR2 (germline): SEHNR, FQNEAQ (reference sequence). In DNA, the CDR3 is TGTGCCAGCAGCCCACAGTGGGACACCACAGATACGCAGTATTTT. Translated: CASSPQWDTTDTQYF.

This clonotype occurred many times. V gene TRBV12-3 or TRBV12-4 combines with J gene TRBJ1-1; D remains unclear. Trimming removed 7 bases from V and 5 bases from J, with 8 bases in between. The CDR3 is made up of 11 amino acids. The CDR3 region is CASKAGTEAFF. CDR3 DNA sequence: TGTGCCAGCAAAGCAGGTACTGAAGCTTTCTTT.

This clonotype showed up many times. CDR3 protein: CASSLGYQPQHF. CDR3 in DNA: TGTGCCAGCAGTCTCGGTTATCAGCCCCAGCATTTT. The chain has TRBV12-3 or TRBV12-4 and TRBJ1-5; D unclear. Trimming took 5 bases from V and 5 from J, leaving 7 bases between them. This CDR3 spans 12 amino acids.

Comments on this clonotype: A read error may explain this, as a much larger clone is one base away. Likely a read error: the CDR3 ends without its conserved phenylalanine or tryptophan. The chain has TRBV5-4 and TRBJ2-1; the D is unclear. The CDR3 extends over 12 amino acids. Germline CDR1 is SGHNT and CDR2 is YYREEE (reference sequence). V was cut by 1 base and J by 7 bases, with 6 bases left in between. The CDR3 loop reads CASSLFANEQFS. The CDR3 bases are TGTGCCAGCAGCTTGTTTGCAAATGAGCAGTTCTCC.

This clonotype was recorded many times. For the CDR3, the DNA is TGTGCCAGCAGCTTAACACCGAGCTGGGACGGGGAGCTGTTTTTT. It encodes CASSLTPSWDGELFF. This chain uses TRBV7-3 with TRBJ2-2; D ambiguous. Per germline, CDR1 SGHTA and CDR2 FQGTGA. Trimming left V 0 bases short and J 7 bases short, with 12 bases between. This CDR3 comprises 15 residues. The variable domain in full, with the rest retrieved from reference TRBV7-3 and TRBJ2-2, is GAGVSQTPSNKVTEKGKYVELRCDPISGHTALYWYRQSLGQGPEFLIYFQGTGAADDSGLPNDRFFAVRPEGSVSTLKIQRTERGDSAVYLCASSLTPSWDGELFFGEGSRLTVL.

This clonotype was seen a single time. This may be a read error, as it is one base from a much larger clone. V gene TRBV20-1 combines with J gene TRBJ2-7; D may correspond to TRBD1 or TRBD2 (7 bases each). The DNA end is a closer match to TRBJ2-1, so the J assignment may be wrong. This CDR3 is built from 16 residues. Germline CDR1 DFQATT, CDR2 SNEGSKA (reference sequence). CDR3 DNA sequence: TGCAGTGCTAGGGGGGAGGGGGCAATAATGGCGTACGAGCAGTTCTTC. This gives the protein CSARGEGAIMAYEQFF.

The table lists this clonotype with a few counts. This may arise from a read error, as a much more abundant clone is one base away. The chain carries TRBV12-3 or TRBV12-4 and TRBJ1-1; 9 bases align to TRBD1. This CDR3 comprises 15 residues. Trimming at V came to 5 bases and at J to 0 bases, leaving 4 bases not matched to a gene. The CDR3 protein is CASSPGQGMNTEAFF. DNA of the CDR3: TGTGCCAGCAGTCCCGGACAGGGGATGAACACTGAAGCTTTCTTT.

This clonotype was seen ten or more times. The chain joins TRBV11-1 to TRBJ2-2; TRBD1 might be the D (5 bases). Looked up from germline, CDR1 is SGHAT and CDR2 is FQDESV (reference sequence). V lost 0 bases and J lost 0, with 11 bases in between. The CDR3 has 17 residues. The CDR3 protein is CASSLAGHLPNTGELFF. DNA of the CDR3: TGTGCCAGCAGCTTAGCGGGGCACCTACCGAACACCGGGGAGCTGTTTTTT.